These T cell receptor beta chains were read from a single sample in a study of shared clonotypes between healthy human individuals. Here immunoSEQ multiplex PCR was the method, and the copy in TCRdb shows in-frame clones only, minus some. The sample records hundreds of thousands of clones, approximately 95% being singletons. The sample comprised naive CD8+ T cells sorted from blood. The source of these receptors is a woman younger than 45 in good health. Each CDR3 is given with its conserved first and last residue. The D gene is left open where the match is weak. Clone size, where shown, is once, few, many, or a class for clones that have expanded.

D gene	clone size	J gene	V gene	CDR3 protein	CDR3 DNA
.	.	TRBJ1-1	TRBV6-6	CASTPLRGNTEAFF	TGTGCCAGCACCCCCCTTAGGGGGAACACTGAAGCTTTCTTT
.	once	TRBJ2-7	TRBV25-1	CASSTVGAGVPYEQYF	TGTGCCAGCAGTACCGTCGGGGCAGGGGTTCCCTACGAGCAGTACTTC
TRBD1	.	TRBJ1-1	TRBV5-6	CASSRTGLGTEAFF	TGTGCCAGCAGTCGGACAGGGCTCGGCACTGAAGCTTTCTTT
.	.	TRBJ1-1	TRBV7-9	CASTTQGVEAFF	TGTGCCAGCACAACTCAGGGTGTTGAAGCTTTCTTT
.	.	TRBJ2-1	TRBV29-1	CSVEGGTDHNEQFF	TGCAGCGTCGAGGGGGGGACGGATCACAATGAGCAGTTCTTC
.	.	TRBJ2-7	TRBV9	CASSGGTLGSYEQYF	TGTGCCAGCAGCGGAGGGACTTTGGGCTCCTACGAGCAGTACTTC
TRBD2	.	TRBJ2-1	TRBV6-5	CASSLVSGKTNEQFF	TGTGCCAGCAGTCTCGTAAGCGGGAAAACGAATGAGCAGTTCTTC
.	once	TRBJ2-7	TRBV6-5	CASSYSKQGSYEQYF	TGTGCCAGCAGTTACTCGAAGCAGGGGTCCTACGAGCAGTACTTC
.	.	TRBJ2-1	TRBV14	CASSQDYINEQFF	TGTGCCAGCAGCCAAGATTACATCAATGAGCAGTTCTTC
.	.	TRBJ2-7	TRBV7-8	CASSPDSTYEQYF	TGTGCCAGCAGCCCGGACAGTACCTACGAGCAGTACTTC
.	.	TRBJ2-7	TRBV11-2	CASSLYDEQYF	TGTGCCAGCAGCTTATACGACGAGCAGTACTTC
.	.	TRBJ2-7	TRBV11-3	CASSDPRDKTYEQYF	TGTGCCAGCAGCGACCCCCGGGACAAAACCTACGAGCAGTACTTC
.	.	TRBJ2-3	TRBV28	CASASPWTVSGETDVSTDTQYF	TGTGCCAGCGCCTCTCCTTGGACTGTTTCGGGAGAAACCGACGTAAGCACAGATACGCAGTATTTT
.	.	TRBJ2-7	TRBV15	CATSRERGGSYEQYF	TGTGCCACCAGCAGAGAGCGGGGTGGGTCCTACGAGCAGTACTTC
.	.	TRBJ2-2	TRBV6-5	CASGQNTGELFF	TGTGCCAGCGGACAGAACACCGGGGAGCTGTTTTTT
.	.	TRBJ2-1	TRBV7-9	CASSLNPSSYNEQFF	TGTGCCAGCAGCTTGAACCCGAGCTCCTACAATGAGCAGTTCTTC
.	.	TRBJ1-1	TRBV28	CASSSNREEDTEAFF	TGTGCCAGCAGTTCGAACAGGGAGGAGGACACTGAAGCTTTCTTT
TRBD1	.	TRBJ1-5	TRBV28	CASSLGQSYQPQHF	TGTGCCAGCAGCTTGGGACAGTCGTATCAGCCCCAGCATTTT
.	.	TRBJ1-6	TRBV28	CASSLLADYNSPLHF	TGTGCCAGCAGTTTATTGGCCGATTATAATTCACCCCTCCACTTT
.	once	TRBJ2-4	TRBV2	CASSHALPFKNIQYF	TGTGCCAGCAGTCATGCTTTGCCGTTCAAAAACATTCAGTACTTC
.	.	TRBJ2-1	TRBV19	CALGRASEQFF	TGTGCTTTGGGCAGAGCGAGTGAGCAGTTCTTC
.	.	TRBJ2-5	TRBV27	CASSLWAQETQYF	TGTGCCAGCAGTTTGTGGGCACAAGAGACCCAGTACTTC
.	.	TRBJ2-5	TRBV7-9	CASSPGTRETQYF	TGTGCCAGCAGCCCCGGGACTCGGGAGACCCAGTACTTC
.	once	TRBJ2-1	TRBV7-8	CASSFWTEDYNEQFF	TGTGCCAGCAGCTTTTGGACGGAGGATTACAATGAGCAGTTCTTC
.	.	TRBJ2-7	TRBV7-9	CASSFGHPYEQYF	TGTGCCAGCAGCTTCGGACATCCCTACGAGCAGTACTTC
TRBD2	.	TRBJ2-5	TRBV28	CASSPRTSGRRDQETQYF	TGTGCCAGCAGTCCCCGGACTAGCGGGAGGAGGGACCAAGAGACCCAGTACTTC
.	.	TRBJ2-7	TRBV28	CASSGELTPYEQYF	TGTGCCAGCAGTGGGGAACTAACCCCCTACGAGCAGTACTTC
.	.	TRBJ2-5	TRBV27	CASSPQAQETQYF	TGTGCCAGCAGTCCGCAGGCTCAAGAGACCCAGTACTTC